This TCR beta chain is drawn from a study of CD8+CD57+ T cells in acquired aplastic anemia. Study overall: Sorted CD4+ and CD8+ cell DNA averaged approximately 3.2 ug.

Genomic DNA templated the TCR beta VDJ and CDR3 profiling. One entry per CDR3 protein, called by TCRdb with MiXCR from the reads. The sample shows 400,000 to 450,000 distinct CDR3 sequences, just under 70% of them seen only once. This CDR3 is 14 amino acids long. The V gene lost 2 bases and the J gene lost 5 bases, with 14 bases spanning the gap. The germline CDR1 and CDR2 sequences are SGHNT and YYREEE (reference sequence). This chain joins TRBV5-4 and TRBJ2-7; no definite D call. The source of this sequence is a human donor in good health, serving as a control. Sequences were obtained from sorted CD4+, CD8+, or CD8+CD57+ T cells (not recorded which) from PBMCs. CDR3 amino acids: CASSFRALSDEQYF. In DNA form, the CDR3 reads TGTGCCAGCAGCTTTCGAGCCTTATCGGACGAGCAGTACTTC.